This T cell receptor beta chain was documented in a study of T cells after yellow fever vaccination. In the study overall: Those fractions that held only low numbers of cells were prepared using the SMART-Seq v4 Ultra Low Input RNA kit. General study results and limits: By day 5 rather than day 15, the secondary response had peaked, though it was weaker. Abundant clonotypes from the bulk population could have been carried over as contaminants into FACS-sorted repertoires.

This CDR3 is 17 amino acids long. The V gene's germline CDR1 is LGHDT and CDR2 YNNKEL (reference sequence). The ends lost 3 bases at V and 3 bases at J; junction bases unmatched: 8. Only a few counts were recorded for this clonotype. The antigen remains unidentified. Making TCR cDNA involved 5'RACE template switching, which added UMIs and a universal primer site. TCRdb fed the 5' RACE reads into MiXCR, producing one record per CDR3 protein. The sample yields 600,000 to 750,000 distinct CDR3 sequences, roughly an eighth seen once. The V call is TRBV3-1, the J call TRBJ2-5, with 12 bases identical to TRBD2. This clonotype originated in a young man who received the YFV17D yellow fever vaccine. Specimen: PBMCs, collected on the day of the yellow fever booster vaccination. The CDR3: CASSHVTSGRGEETQYF. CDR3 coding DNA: TGTGCCAGCAGCCACGTGACTAGCGGGAGAGGGGAAGAGACCCAGTACTTC.